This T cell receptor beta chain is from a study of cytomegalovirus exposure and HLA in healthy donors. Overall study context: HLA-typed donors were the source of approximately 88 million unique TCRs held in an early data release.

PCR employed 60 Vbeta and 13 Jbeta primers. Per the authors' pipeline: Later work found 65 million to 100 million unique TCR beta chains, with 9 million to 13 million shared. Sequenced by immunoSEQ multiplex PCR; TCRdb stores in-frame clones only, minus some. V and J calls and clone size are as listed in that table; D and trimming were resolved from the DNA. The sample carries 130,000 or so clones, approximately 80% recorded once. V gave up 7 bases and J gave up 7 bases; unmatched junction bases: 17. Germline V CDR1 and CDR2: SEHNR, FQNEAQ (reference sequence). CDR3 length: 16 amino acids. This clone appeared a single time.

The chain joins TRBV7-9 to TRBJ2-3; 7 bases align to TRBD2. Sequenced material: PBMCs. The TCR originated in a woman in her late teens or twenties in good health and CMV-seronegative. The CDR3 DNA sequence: TGTGCCAGCAACCGACATGGGGCGGGAGAAGCTTATACGCAGTATTTT. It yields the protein CASNRHGAGEAYTQYF.